This TCR beta chain is from a study of blood T cell repertoires in COVID-19. For the study at large: Samples of COVID-19 (acute and convalescent) were obtained from the United States, Italy and Spain.

In the original analysis: Reference gene primer amplification gave estimated nucleated cell counts. Generated by immunoSEQ multiplex PCR, the TCRdb table keeps only in-frame clones and is missing some. V, J and clone size derive from that table, while D and trimming were established from the DNA sequence. Among 180,000 or so clones listed, approximately 83% were seen once. Germline V gene data show CDR1 as LNHNV and CDR2 as YYDKDF (reference sequence). The CDR3 length is 18 residues. The V and J ends lost 0 bases and 0 bases respectively, with 15 bases between them. Participants' own reports of clinical history determined their cohort assignment.

The source material was PBMCs or T cells enriched from blood (not recorded which). The clonotype comes from a woman aged 60-70 years who had recovered from COVID-19. This chain joins TRBV15 and TRBJ1-3, with D possibly TRBD1 on 5 matching bases. The CDR3 loop reads CATSRDLFGRVSGNTIYF. CDR3 DNA: TGTGCCACCAGCAGAGATCTGTTCGGCAGGGTCTCTGGAAACACCATATATTTT.